This TCR beta chain was found in a study of type 1 regulatory T cells. Overall study: T-allo10 is an in vitro-generated, Tr1-enriched CD4 T cell product specific for alloantigen.

The V gene lost 7 bases and the J gene lost 3 bases, with 7 bases spanning the gap. The CDR3 runs to 11 residues. Germline V gene data show CDR1 as SNHLY and CDR2 as FYNNEI. The study, taken as a whole, reports: Compared with non-type 1 regulatory T cells, type 1 regulatory T cells showed a more restricted TCR repertoire.

TCRdb re-derived calls from the reads in MiXCR, one entry per CDR3 protein. Of tens of thousands of distinct CDR3 sequences listed, around 21% are singletons. Concerning this clonotype itself: Its antigen is still unknown.

Sequencing was carried out using cultured type 1 regulatory T (Tr1) cells, either the whole culture or a sorted fraction (not recorded which). J is TRBJ2-7 and V is TRBV2; the D is unclear. This sequence was found in a human donor in good health. The CDR3 region is CASTQYYEQYF. CDR3 bases: TGTGCCAGCACCCAATACTACGAGCAGTACTTC.